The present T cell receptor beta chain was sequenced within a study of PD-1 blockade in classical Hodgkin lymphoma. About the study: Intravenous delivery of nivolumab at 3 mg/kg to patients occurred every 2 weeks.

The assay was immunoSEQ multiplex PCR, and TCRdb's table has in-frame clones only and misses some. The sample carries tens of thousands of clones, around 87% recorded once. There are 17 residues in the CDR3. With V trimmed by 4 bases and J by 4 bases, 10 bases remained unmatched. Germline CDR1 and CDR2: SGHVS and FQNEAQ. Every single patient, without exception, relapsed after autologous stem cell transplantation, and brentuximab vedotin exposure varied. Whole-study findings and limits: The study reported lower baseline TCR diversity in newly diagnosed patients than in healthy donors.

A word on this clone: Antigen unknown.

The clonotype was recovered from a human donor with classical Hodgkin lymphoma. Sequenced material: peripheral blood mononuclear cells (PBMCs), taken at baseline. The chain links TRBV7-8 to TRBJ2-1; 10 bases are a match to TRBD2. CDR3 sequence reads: CASSSGVPSGGYNEQFF. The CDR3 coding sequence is TGTGCCAGCAGCTCCGGGGTGCCTAGCGGGGGATACAATGAGCAGTTCTTC.